These 5 T cell receptor beta chains originate from one sample sequenced in a study of cytomegalovirus exposure and HLA in healthy donors. TCRdb keeps only in-frame clones here, not all; method: immunoSEQ multiplex PCR. The data show 70,000 or so clones, roughly 94% seen once. The sample was PBMCs. The receptors here all came from a woman younger than 30 in good health and CMV-seropositive.

This clone was seen only a few times. CDR3 DNA: TGTGCCAGTAGTACCGGACAGGTGGAAGGTGGCTACACCTTC. This gives the protein CASSTGQVEGGYTF. The rearrangement uses TRBV19 and TRBJ1-2, with 7 positions matching TRBD1. Germline CDR1 and CDR2: LNHDA and SQIVND (reference sequence). The CDR3 runs to 14 residues. Germline trimming cut 4 bases from V and 7 bases from J; bases unmatched to any gene: 9.

CDR3 nucleotides: TGCGCCAGCAGCCAAGATGGGTTTGCCGACAACTCGGCGCGGGCCAACGTCCTGACTTTC. Translation gives CASSQDGFADNSARANVLTF. The rearrangement links TRBV4-1 to TRBJ2-6; D remains unclear. Germline assignment: CDR1 MGHRA and CDR2 YSYEKL. The V gene lost 0 bases and the J gene lost 5 bases, with 23 bases spanning the gap. The CDR3 runs 20 residues.

V usage is TRBV19 and J usage is TRBJ2-2; 10 nucleotides line up with TRBD2. The CDR3 sequence is 17 residues long. The J segment lost 9 bases and the V segment lost 3 bases, leaving 13 bases of the junction unmatched. CDR1 and CDR2 from the germline V gene are LNHDA and SQIVND (reference sequence). CDR3 amino acids: CASSMEPTLAGGRELFF. In nucleotides, the CDR3 is TGTGCCAGTAGTATGGAACCCACATTAGCGGGAGGACGGGAGCTGTTTTTT.

The V and J genes are TRBV6-1 and TRBJ1-5; no clear D gene. Germline V gene sequence: CDR1 MNHNS, CDR2 SASEGT. The V and J ends lost 0 bases and 0 bases respectively, with 6 bases between them. The CDR3 is 15 amino acids. The CDR3: CASSEAEGSNQPQHF. CDR3 sequence (DNA): TGTGCCAGCAGTGAAGCGGAGGGTAGCAATCAGCCCCAGCATTTT.

The chain carries TRBV11-3 and TRBJ2-5; 7 bases match TRBD1. CDR1 SGHNT and CDR2 YENEEA come from the germline V gene. With V trimmed by 5 bases and J by 5 bases, 5 bases remained unmatched. The CDR3 has 13 residues. The chain's CDR3 is CASSRDRVETQYF. The CDR3, as DNA: TGTGCCAGCAGCCGTGACAGGGTTGAGACCCAGTACTTC. The variable domain in full, with the rest retrieved from reference TRBV11-3 and TRBJ2-5, is EAGVVQSPRYKIIEKKQPVAFWCNPISGHNTLYWYLQNLGQGPELLIRYENEEAVDDSQLPKDRFSAERLKGVDSTLKIQPAELGDSAVYLCASSRDRVETQYFGPGTRLLVL.